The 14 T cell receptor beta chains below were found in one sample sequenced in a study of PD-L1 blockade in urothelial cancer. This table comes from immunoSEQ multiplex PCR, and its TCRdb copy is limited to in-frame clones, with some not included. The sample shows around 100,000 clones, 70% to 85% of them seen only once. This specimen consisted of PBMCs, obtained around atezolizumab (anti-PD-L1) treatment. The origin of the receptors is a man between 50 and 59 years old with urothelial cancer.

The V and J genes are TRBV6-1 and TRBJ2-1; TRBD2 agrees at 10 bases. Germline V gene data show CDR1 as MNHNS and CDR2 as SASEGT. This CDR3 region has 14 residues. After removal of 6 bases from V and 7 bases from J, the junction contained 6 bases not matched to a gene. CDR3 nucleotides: TGTGCCAGCAGCTCTAGCGGGAGCTGGAATGAGCAGTTCTTC. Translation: CASSSSGSWNEQFF.

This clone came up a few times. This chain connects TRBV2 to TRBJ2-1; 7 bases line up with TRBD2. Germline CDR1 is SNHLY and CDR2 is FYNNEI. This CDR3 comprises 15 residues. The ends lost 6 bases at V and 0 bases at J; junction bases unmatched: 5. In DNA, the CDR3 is TGTGCCAGCAGGGGGGAGGGGAGCTCCTACAATGAGCAGTTCTTC. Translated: CASRGEGSSYNEQFF.

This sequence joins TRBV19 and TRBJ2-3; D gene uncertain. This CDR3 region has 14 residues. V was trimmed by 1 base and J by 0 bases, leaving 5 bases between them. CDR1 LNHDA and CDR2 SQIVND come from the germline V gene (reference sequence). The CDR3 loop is CASSIGRSTDTQYF. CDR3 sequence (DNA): TGTGCCAGTAGTATAGGCAGAAGCACAGATACGCAGTATTTT.

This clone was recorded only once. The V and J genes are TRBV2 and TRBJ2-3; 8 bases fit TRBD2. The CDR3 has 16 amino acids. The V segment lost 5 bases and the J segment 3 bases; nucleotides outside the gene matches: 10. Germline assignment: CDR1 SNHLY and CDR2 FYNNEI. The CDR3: CASSLLAGGRTDTQYF. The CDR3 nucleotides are TGTGCCAGCAGTTTGTTGGCGGGAGGAAGAACAGATACGCAGTATTTT.

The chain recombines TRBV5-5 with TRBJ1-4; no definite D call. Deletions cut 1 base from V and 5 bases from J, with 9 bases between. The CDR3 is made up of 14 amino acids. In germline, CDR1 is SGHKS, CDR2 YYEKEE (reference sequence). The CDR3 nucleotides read TGTGCCAGCAGCTTGACAGTTTCAAATGAAAAACTGTTTTTT. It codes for CASSLTVSNEKLFF.

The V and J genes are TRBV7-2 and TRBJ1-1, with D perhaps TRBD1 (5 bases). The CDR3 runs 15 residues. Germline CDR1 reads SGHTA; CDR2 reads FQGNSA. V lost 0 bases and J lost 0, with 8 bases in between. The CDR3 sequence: CASSLAQVMNTEAFF. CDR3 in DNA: TGTGCCAGCAGCTTAGCACAGGTTATGAACACTGAAGCTTTCTTT.

CDR3 nucleotides: TGTGCCAGCACCCTACAGGGGAACTATGGCTACACCTTC. It encodes CASTLQGNYGYTF. The chain uses TRBV28 and TRBJ1-2; 7 nucleotides agree with TRBD1. From germline, CDR1 is MDHEN and CDR2 SYDVKM. The CDR3 contains 13 residues. The V gene end was trimmed by 7 bases and the J gene end by 2 bases; junction bases not matched to a gene: 4.

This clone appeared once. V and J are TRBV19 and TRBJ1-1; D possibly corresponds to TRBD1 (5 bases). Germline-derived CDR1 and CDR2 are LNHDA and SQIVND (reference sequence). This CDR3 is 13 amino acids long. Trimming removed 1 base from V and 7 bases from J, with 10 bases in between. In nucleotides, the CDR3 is TGTGCCAGTAGTATAGCAGGGAATAGTGAAGCTTTCTTT. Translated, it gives CASSIAGNSEAFF.

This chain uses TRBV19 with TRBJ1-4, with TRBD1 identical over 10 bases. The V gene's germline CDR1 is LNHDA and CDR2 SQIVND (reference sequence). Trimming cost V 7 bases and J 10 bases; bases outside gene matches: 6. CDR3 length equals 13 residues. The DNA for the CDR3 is TGTGCCAGTACCGACAGGGGGCAGAGAAAACTGTTTTTT. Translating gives CASTDRGQRKLFF. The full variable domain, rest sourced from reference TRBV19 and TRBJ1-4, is DGGITQSPKYLFRKEGQNVTLSCEQNLNHDAMYWYRQDPGQGLRLIYYSQIVNDFQKGDIAEGYSVSREKKESFPLTVTSAQKNPTAFYLCASTDRGQRKLFFGSGTQLSVL.

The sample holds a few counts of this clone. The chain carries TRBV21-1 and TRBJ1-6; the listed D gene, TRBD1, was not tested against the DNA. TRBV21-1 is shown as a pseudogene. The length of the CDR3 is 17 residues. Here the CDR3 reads CASSNPTQGWWESPLHF. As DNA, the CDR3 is TGTGCCAGCAGCAACCCTACACAGGGGTGGTGGGAATCACCCCTCCACTTT.

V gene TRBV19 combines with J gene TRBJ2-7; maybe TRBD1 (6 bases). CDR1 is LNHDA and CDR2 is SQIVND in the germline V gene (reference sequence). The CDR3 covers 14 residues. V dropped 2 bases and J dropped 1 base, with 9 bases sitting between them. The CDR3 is CASSITQGSYEQYF. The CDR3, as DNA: TGTGCCAGTAGTATAACGCAGGGGTCCTACGAGCAGTACTTC. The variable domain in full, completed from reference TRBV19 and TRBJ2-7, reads DGGITQSPKYLFRKEGQNVTLSCEQNLNHDAMYWYRQDPGQGLRLIYYSQIVNDFQKGDIAEGYSVSREKKESFPLTVTSAQKNPTAFYLCASSITQGSYEQYFGPGTRLTVT.

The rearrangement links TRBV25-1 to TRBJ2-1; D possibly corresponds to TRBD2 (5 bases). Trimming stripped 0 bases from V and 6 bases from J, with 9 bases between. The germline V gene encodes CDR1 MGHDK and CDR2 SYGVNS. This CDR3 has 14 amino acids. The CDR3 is CASSEYGKGNEQFF. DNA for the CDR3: TGTGCCAGCAGTGAATACGGGAAGGGCAATGAGCAGTTCTTC.

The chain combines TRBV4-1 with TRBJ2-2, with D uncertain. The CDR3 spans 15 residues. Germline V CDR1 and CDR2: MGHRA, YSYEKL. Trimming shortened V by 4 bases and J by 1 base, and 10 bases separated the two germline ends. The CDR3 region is CASSPRTLNTGELFF. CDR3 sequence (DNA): TGCGCCAGCAGCCCTCGCACTTTGAACACCGGGGAGCTGTTTTTT.

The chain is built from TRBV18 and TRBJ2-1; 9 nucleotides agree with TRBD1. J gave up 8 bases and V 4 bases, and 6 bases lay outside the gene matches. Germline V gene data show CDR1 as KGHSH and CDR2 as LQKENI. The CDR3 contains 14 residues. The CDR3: CASSLRTGDHEQFF. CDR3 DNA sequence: TGTGCCAGCTCACTCAGGACAGGGGATCATGAGCAGTTCTTC.